This entry lists 30 T cell receptor beta chains sequenced from one sample in a study of blood T cells in healthy people across ages. Together with a sample-barcoded 5' primer, a J-beta primer mix was included in a second PCR lasting roughly 6 to 12 cycles. TCRdb itself ran the 5' RACE reads through MiXCR, one entry per CDR3 protein. This sample has approximately 730,000 distinct CDR3 sequences, with 35% to 45% found just once. Material: blood. The receptors shown here come from a woman aged 55-69 years in good health.

In this sample, this clonotype turned up a few times. The CDR3 region is CASSSRGRGIYEQYF. DNA for the CDR3: TGTGCCAGCAGCTCGAGGGGTCGGGGGATCTACGAGCAGTACTTC. The genes are TRBV7-2 and TRBJ2-7, with D possibly TRBD2 on 6 matching bases. V was pared by 4 bases and J by 3 bases, with 16 bases between. Germline V lookup: CDR1 SGHTA, CDR2 FQGNSA. This CDR3 region has 15 residues.

This clonotype was counted only a few times. The chain combines TRBV27 with TRBJ1-1; perhaps TRBD1 as D (5 bases). Looked up from germline, CDR1 is MNHEY and CDR2 is SMNVEV (reference sequence). Trimming pared 5 bases from V and 2 bases from J, leaving 12 bases between. This CDR3 region has 14 residues. CDR3 in DNA: TGTGCCAGCAGTCCCAGACAGCCTAACACTGAAGCTTTCTTT. It encodes CASSPRQPNTEAFF.

This clonotype was detected ten times or more. This rearrangement joins TRBV21-1 to TRBJ2-4. TRBV21-1 counts as a pseudogene. The length of the CDR3 is 18 residues. CDR3 loop: CASSKDASGGCAKNIQYF. CDR3 nucleotides: TGTGCCAGCAGCAAAGACGCCTCGGGTGGATGCGCCAAAAACATTCAGTACTTC.

The chain carries TRBV28 and TRBJ2-3; 11 bases match TRBD2. This CDR3 comprises 13 residues. With V trimmed by 11 bases and J by 6 bases, 7 bases remained unmatched. The germline CDR1 and CDR2 sequences are MDHEN and SYDVKM. The CDR3: CAGNSGGADTQYF. The CDR3 coding sequence is TGTGCCGGAAATAGCGGGGGGGCGGATACGCAGTATTTT. The full variable domain, its missing parts supplied by reference TRBV28 and TRBJ2-3, is DVKVTQSSRYLVKRTGEKVFLECVQDMDHENMFWYRQDPGLGLRLIYFSYDVKMKEKGDIPEGYSVSREKKERFSLILESASTNQTSMYLCAGNSGGADTQYFGPGTRLTVL.

The DNA for the CDR3 is TGTGCCAGCAGTTACTCGGTAGCGGGGGGGCCGGCAGAGACCCAGTTCTTC. It translates to CASSYSVAGGPAETQFF. The chain couples TRBV6-2 or TRBV6-3 to TRBJ2-5, with TRBD2 matching 11 bases. The last part of the DNA fits TRBJ2-1 better; the J call may be wrong. The CDR3 contains 17 residues. CDR1 and CDR2 from the germline V gene are MNHEY and SVGEGT.

This clonotype has a single count. The chain couples TRBV24-1 to TRBJ1-1; D perhaps matches TRBD1 (6 bases). Per the germline V gene, CDR1 is KGHDR and CDR2 is SFDVKD. Trimming pared 4 bases from V and 4 bases from J, leaving 21 bases between. The CDR3 is made up of 17 amino acids. In nucleotides, the CDR3 is TGTGCCACCAGTGAGGGGGCCACAGGGAGTTTTGGCACTGAAGCTTTCTTT. Amino acid sequence: CATSEGATGSFGTEAFF.

The chain carries TRBV29-1 and TRBJ1-4; weak D call: TRBD1 (5 bases). CDR3 size: 15 residues. With 2 bases removed from V and 4 bases from J, the gap between germline ends came to 14 bases. The germline gives CDR1 SQVTM, CDR2 ANQGSEA. Here the CDR3 DNA reads TGCAGCGTTGAAACGGGGAGGGACCTTAATGAAAAACTGTTTTTT. Protein product: CSVETGRDLNEKLFF.

J is TRBJ2-7 and V is TRBV12-3 or TRBV12-4; D gene ambiguous. The better agreement between TRBJ2-5 and the DNA end casts doubt on the J call. The CDR3 length is 14 residues. The CDR3 coding sequence is TGTGCCAGCAGTGCCCACAGTGGCGAGGAGACCCAGTACTTC. Translating gives CASSAHSGEETQYF.

The V gene is TRBV4-3, the J gene TRBJ2-2; D remains unclear. This CDR3 has 17 residues. V lost 1 base to trimming and J lost 0 bases, with 12 bases between them. Germline V gene lookup returns CDR1 LGHNA and CDR2 YSLEER. The CDR3 DNA reads as TGCGCCAGCAGCCAAGGACATATCCAAACGAACACCGGGGAGCTGTTTTTT. It yields the protein CASSQGHIQTNTGELFF.

The genes are TRBV2 and TRBJ1-4, with D uncertain. The length of the CDR3 is 11 residues. Trimming pared 7 bases from V and 8 bases from J, leaving 8 bases between. The germline CDR1 and CDR2 sequences are SNHLY and FYNNEI. The CDR3 region is CASTDQEKLFF. In DNA, the CDR3 is TGTGCCAGCACGGATCAGGAAAAACTGTTTTTT.

V is TRBV4-2 and J is TRBJ2-2, with 8 nucleotides matching TRBD2. V lost 3 bases to trimming and J lost 6 bases; unmatched junction nucleotides: 15. CDR3 length: 18 residues. Looked up from germline, CDR1 is LGHNA and CDR2 is YNFKEQ. The CDR3 sequence is CASSHPSGTRIDSGELFF. CDR3 bases: TGTGCCAGCAGCCATCCTTCCGGGACTAGAATCGATTCCGGGGAGCTGTTTTTT.

The rearrangement uses TRBV9 and TRBJ2-5, with D tentatively TRBD1 or TRBD2 (5 bases each). The germline V and J ends were trimmed by 0 bases and 5 bases, with 14 bases remaining between them. Germline CDR1 and CDR2: SGDLS and YYNGEE. The CDR3 is 15 amino acids. The CDR3 DNA follows: TGTGCCAGCAGCGTAGGGGCGCAATGGGGGGAGACCCAGTACTTC. Its protein product is CASSVGAQWGETQYF.

In nucleotides, the CDR3 is TGTGCCATCAGTGACCTTGGGGCGGCTAGCGGGAGGTCGAGCTCCTACGAGCAGTACTTC. Protein product: CAISDLGAASGRSSSYEQYF. The chain has TRBV10-3 and TRBJ2-7, with 11 bases that match TRBD2. Germline loops: CDR1 ENHRY, CDR2 SYGVKD. CDR3 size: 20 residues. V was pared by 3 bases and J by 0 bases, with 16 bases of the junction left unmatched.

This clonotype appeared a few times. V and J are TRBV3-1 and TRBJ2-7, with 9 positions matching TRBD1. Germline V gives CDR1 LGHDT, CDR2 YNNKEL (reference sequence). J was trimmed by 7 bases and V by 4 bases; bases with no gene match: 14. The CDR3 runs 16 residues. CDR3 DNA sequence: TGTGCCAGCAGCCCCACCGGGACAGGGTTGCACAATGAGCAGTACTTC. As protein: CASSPTGTGLHNEQYF.

This clonotype was seen a few times. This chain joins TRBV20-1 and TRBJ2-3, with D unresolved. Germline V gene sequence: CDR1 DFQATT, CDR2 SNEGSKA (reference sequence). V gave up 3 bases and J gave up 1 base, with 14 bases separating them. CDR3 length equals 15 residues. CDR3 amino acids: CSASRELLRTDTQYF. The CDR3 bases are TGCAGTGCTAGTCGTGAGTTACTACGCACAGATACGCAGTATTTT.

The table lists this clonotype with a few counts. The rearrangement links TRBV6-2 or TRBV6-3 to TRBJ2-7, with D perhaps given as TRBD1 or TRBD2 (5 bases each). The V end lost 8 bases, the J end lost 5 bases, and 22 bases lay between the germline ends. The CDR3 is 15 residues long. Germline CDR1 and CDR2: MNHEY and SVGEGT. DNA of the CDR3: TGTGCCAGCTCCCTGATTGGGGGACGTCCGGACGAGCAGTACTTC. This encodes CASSLIGGRPDEQYF.

Many counts were recorded for this clonotype. V gene TRBV7-2 combines with J gene TRBJ2-7; 14 bases agree with TRBD2. This CDR3 region has 14 residues. CDR1 is SGHTA and CDR2 is FQGNSA in the germline V gene. Losses at the gene ends were 5 bases for V and 6 bases for J; bases not matched to a gene: 3. CDR3 sequence: CASSPGLAGVEQYF. As DNA, the CDR3 is TGTGCCAGCAGCCCGGGACTAGCGGGAGTCGAGCAGTACTTC. Supplemented by reference TRBV7-2 and TRBJ2-7, the full variable domain reads GAGVSQSPSNKVTEKGKDVELRCDPISGHTALYWYRQSLGQGLEFLIYFQGNSAPDKSGLPSDRFSAERTGGSVSTLTIQRTQQEDSAVYLCASSPGLAGVEQYFGPGTRLTVT.

This clonotype was counted once. This chain connects TRBV19 to TRBJ1-2; D ambiguous. Germline assignment: CDR1 LNHDA and CDR2 SQIVND (reference sequence). V lost 2 bases and J lost 1, with 5 bases in between. This CDR3 is built from 13 residues. The CDR3 is CASSIRINYGYTF. For the CDR3, the DNA is TGTGCCAGTAGTATAAGAATTAACTATGGCTACACCTTC.

Ten or more counts support this clonotype. Written as DNA, the CDR3 is TGTGCCAGCGCACAGTCGGGCACAGATACGCAGTATTTT. It yields the protein CASAQSGTDTQYF. This chain uses TRBV7-7 with TRBJ2-3; D not certain. CDR1 is SSHAT, CDR2 FNYEAQ, per germline (reference sequence). Trimming left V 8 bases short and J 1 base short, with 10 bases between. CDR3 length: 13 amino acids. Together with reference TRBV7-7 and TRBJ2-3, the CDR3 gives the full variable domain: GAGVSQSPRYKVTKRGQDVTLRCDPISSHATLYWYQQALGQGPEFLTYFNYEAQPDKSGLPSDRFSAERPEGSISTLTIQRTEQRDSAMYRCASAQSGTDTQYFGPGTRLTVL.

The chain employs TRBV6-6 and TRBJ2-3; TRBD2 is a possible D gene (6 bases). Trimming left V 2 bases short and J 1 base short, with 10 bases between. Germline V CDR1 and CDR2: MNHNY, SVGAGI (reference sequence). CDR3 size: 15 residues. CDR3 loop: CASSYVGEGTDTQYF. In DNA, the CDR3 is TGTGCCAGCAGTTACGTGGGGGAGGGCACAGATACGCAGTATTTT.

This clonotype came up once. It may be a read error: a sequence one base away is much more abundant. The chain links TRBV28 to TRBJ2-5; 7 bases map to TRBD2. The last part of the DNA fits TRBJ2-7 better; the J call may be wrong. The germline gives CDR1 MDHEN, CDR2 SYDVKM. The CDR3 is made up of 14 amino acids. CDR3 in DNA: TGTGCCAACACCACCCTGGGGGGGTCCGACGAGCAGTACTTC. Translated: CANTTLGGSDEQYF.

Comments on this clonotype: This may be a read error, as it is one base from a much larger clone. This chain uses TRBV11-2 with TRBJ2-1; D call uncertain. The J call may be in error: the DNA end matches TRBJ2-7 better. The CDR3 is 15 residues long. Germline V gene data show CDR1 as SGHAT and CDR2 as FQNNGV. CDR3 residues: CASSLSFGPYNEQYF. CDR3 sequence (DNA): TGTGCCAGCAGCTTATCCTTTGGGCCCTACAATGAGCAGTACTTC.

This chain connects TRBV18 to TRBJ1-1; D is possibly TRBD1 (5 bases). Germline assignment: CDR1 KGHSH and CDR2 LQKENI. The CDR3 is made up of 14 amino acids. The V and J ends lost 6 bases and 1 base respectively, with 12 bases between them. The CDR3 is CASSSDSGNTEAFF. The CDR3 region has the DNA TGTGCCAGCTCGTCCGACAGTGGGAACACTGAAGCTTTCTTT.

The chain employs TRBV23-1 and TRBJ1-5, with D hard to call. TRBV23-1 is reported as an ORF; its role is uncertain. The CDR3 length is 16 residues. V lost 0 bases and J lost 0, with 9 bases in between. The CDR3 region is CASSQSSGYSNQPQHF. The CDR3 DNA sequence: TGCGCCAGCAGTCAATCGTCGGGCTATAGCAATCAGCCCCAGCATTTT.

This clonotype occurred once. The rearrangement uses TRBV11-2 and TRBJ1-3, with a weak D call TRBD1 (5 bases). This CDR3 contains 15 residues. With 5 bases removed from V and 0 bases from J, the gap between germline ends came to 11 bases. Germline V gives CDR1 SGHAT, CDR2 FQNNGV. The CDR3 protein is CASSPGPSSGNTIYF. The CDR3 DNA reads TGTGCCAGCAGCCCAGGGCCGTCCTCTGGAAACACCATATATTTT. Based on the CDR3 plus reference TRBV11-2 and TRBJ1-3, the full variable domain is EAGVAQSPRYKIIEKRQSVAFWCNPISGHATLYWYQQILGQGPKLLIQFQNNGVVDDSQLPKDRFSAERLKGVDSTLKIQPAKLEDSAVYLCASSPGPSSGNTIYFGEGSWLTVV.

This clonotype was seen a few times. The chain uses TRBV7-3 and TRBJ2-1; 9 nucleotides agree with TRBD2. Germline CDR1 SGHTA, CDR2 FQGTGA. V shed 6 bases, J shed 4 bases, and the junction held 7 bases outside the gene matches. The CDR3 consists of 15 residues. The CDR3 sequence is CASRSRLAGYNEQFF. The CDR3, as DNA: TGTGCCAGCAGGTCGAGGCTAGCGGGATACAATGAGCAGTTCTTC.

This clonotype was seen a single time. V usage is TRBV29-1 and J usage is TRBJ1-5, with 7 bases aligning to TRBD1. Trimming at V came to 5 bases and at J to 5 bases, leaving 6 bases not matched to a gene. This CDR3 region has 13 residues. Germline loops: CDR1 SQVTM, CDR2 ANQGSEA. The CDR3 coding sequence is TGCAGCGTTTGGCAGGGGGATCATCAGCCCCAGCATTTT. Its protein product is CSVWQGDHQPQHF.

The V gene is TRBV6-2 or TRBV6-3, the J gene TRBJ2-3; TRBD2 aligns across 8 bases. The CDR3 runs to 14 residues. V shed 7 bases, J shed 1 base, and the junction held 4 bases outside the gene matches. From germline, CDR1 is MNHEY and CDR2 SVGEGT. CDR3 coding DNA: TGTGCCAGCACTCGAGCGGGAGGCACAGATACGCAGTATTTT. Protein sequence: CASTRAGGTDTQYF.

The genes are TRBV24-1 and TRBJ2-4, with a weak D call TRBD1 (6 bases). The assigned J gene may be wrong: the sequence end matches TRBJ2-7 better. The CDR3 contains 15 residues. Germline lookup yields CDR1 KGHDR and CDR2 SFDVKD. For the CDR3, the DNA is TGTGCCACCAGTGAATCGGAGACAGGTAGGTTCGAGCAGTACTTC. Its protein product is CATSESETGRFEQYF.

The V call is TRBV3-1, the J call TRBJ1-1; no clear D. The CDR3 runs 12 residues. The germline V gene has CDR1 LGHDT and CDR2 YNNKEL (reference sequence). Trimming cost V 3 bases and J 9 bases, with 11 bases left between them. The DNA for the CDR3 is TGTGCCAGCAGCCAGAAGGGAATCAAAGCTTTCTTT. Residues: CASSQKGIKAFF.